The 29 T cell receptor beta chains below come from one sample, sequenced in a study of cytomegalovirus exposure and HLA in healthy donors. The PCR contained 60 Vbeta and 13 Jbeta primers. Sequencing used immunoSEQ multiplex PCR; TCRdb keeps in-frame clones, though not all of them. This sample has 170,000 or so clones; 75% to 90% occur once, and the top ten carry 0.5% to 0.8%. Sequenced: PBMCs. The receptors were gathered from a boy younger than 18 in good health and CMV-seronegative.

This clone was observed a handful of times. V is TRBV6-5 and J is TRBJ1-2; 9 bases line up with TRBD1. CDR3 length equals 16 residues. Germline V CDR1 and CDR2: MNHEY, SVGAGI. V lost 0 bases to trimming and J lost 7 bases; unmatched junction nucleotides: 9. CDR3 loop: CASSYSKQGAPVGYTF. The CDR3 DNA sequence: TGTGCCAGCAGTTACTCCAAACAGGGGGCCCCGGTTGGCTACACCTTC.

The chain employs TRBV5-1 and TRBJ2-3; 8 bases align to TRBD2. The CDR3 covers 15 residues. Germline assignment: CDR1 SGHRS and CDR2 YFSETQ. The V and J ends lost 5 bases and 4 bases, in that order; junction bases with no gene match: 9. CDR3 sequence (DNA): TGCGCCAGCAGACAAGGACTAGCTGGCGCAGATACGCAGTATTTT. Protein sequence: CASRQGLAGADTQYF.

This chain uses TRBV9 with TRBJ1-2, with TRBD1 as a possible D gene (6 bases). In germline, CDR1 is SGDLS, CDR2 YYNGEE. Trimming pared 4 bases from V and 5 bases from J, leaving 18 bases between. The CDR3 runs to 15 residues. CDR3 DNA sequence: TGTGCCAGCAGCCCAGGCCAGGGGTACCCGTATGGCTACACCTTC. Its protein product is CASSPGQGYPYGYTF.

This clone was found a few times. The J gene is TRBJ2-7, the V gene TRBV4-1; 10 bases map to TRBD2. V shed 5 bases, J shed 0 bases, and the junction held 10 bases outside the gene matches. The CDR3 covers 17 residues. Germline V gene sequence: CDR1 MGHRA, CDR2 YSYEKL. In DNA, the CDR3 is TGCGCCAGCAGCTTAGAACCGGGACTAGCGTACTCCTACGAGCAGTACTTC. This encodes CASSLEPGLAYSYEQYF.

This clone was observed a handful of times. In nucleotides, the CDR3 is TGTGCCAGCAGTTTCCTTACAGGGGGCATAGGAAACACCATATATTTT. Translated: CASSFLTGGIGNTIYF. The rearrangement uses TRBV6-6 and TRBJ1-3; 9 bases line up with TRBD1. Trimming took 4 bases from V and 4 from J; bases not matched to a gene: 8. Germline CDR1 is MNHNY and CDR2 is SVGAGI (reference sequence). The CDR3 extends over 16 amino acids.

The gene calls are TRBV13 and TRBJ2-5; 10 bases map to TRBD2. The CDR3 has 15 amino acids. The germline gives CDR1 PRHDT, CDR2 FYEKMQ (reference sequence). J was trimmed by 5 bases and V by 2 bases; bases with no gene match: 5. Here the CDR3 DNA reads TGTGCCAGCAGCTTACTACTAGCGGGGAGCGAGACCCAGTACTTC. Translation gives CASSLLLAGSETQYF.

This chain links TRBV5-1 with TRBJ2-7; tentative D call: TRBD1 (6 bases). This CDR3 contains 12 residues. Germline V gene lookup returns CDR1 SGHRS and CDR2 YFSETQ. The ends were cut back, 3 bases at V and 3 bases at J, with 7 bases in the middle. The CDR3: CASSSDSYEQYF. CDR3 bases: TGCGCCAGCAGCTCGGACAGCTACGAGCAGTACTTC.

The chain recombines TRBV18 with TRBJ1-5; D is perhaps TRBD1 (6 bases). The CDR3 contains 15 residues. V lost 8 bases and J 2 bases, leaving 16 bases between the germline ends. Per the germline V gene, CDR1 is KGHSH and CDR2 is LQKENI. This CDR3 reads CASAEQGGGNQPQHF. In DNA, the CDR3 is TGTGCCAGCGCCGAACAGGGTGGAGGCAATCAGCCCCAGCATTTT.

This chain links TRBV6-6 with TRBJ2-5, with 11 bases identical to TRBD2. CDR3 length equals 15 residues. The V gene end was trimmed by 2 bases and the J gene end by 4 bases; junction bases not matched to a gene: 3. Germline V gene lookup returns CDR1 MNHNY and CDR2 SVGAGI (reference sequence). The CDR3 nucleotides read TGTGCCAGCAGTTACGGGCTAGCGGGAGGAGAGACCCAGTACTTC. This encodes CASSYGLAGGETQYF.

The CDR3 DNA follows: TGTGCCAGCAGCGCCGACTGGAGCTCCTACAATGAGCAGTTCTTC. Translation: CASSADWSSYNEQFF. The gene calls are TRBV7-3 and TRBJ2-1, with D uncertain. Trimming took 5 bases from V and 0 from J, leaving 11 bases between them. The CDR3 totals 15 residues. Germline CDR1 SGHTA, CDR2 FQGTGA. The whole variable domain, filled in from reference TRBV7-3 and TRBJ2-1, reads GAGVSQTPSNKVTEKGKYVELRCDPISGHTALYWYRQSLGQGPEFLIYFQGTGAADDSGLPNDRFFAVRPEGSVSTLKIQRTERGDSAVYLCASSADWSSYNEQFFGPGTRLTVL.

The rearrangement uses TRBV19 and TRBJ1-2; D uncertain. With 6 bases removed from V and 5 bases from J, the gap between germline ends came to 13 bases. CDR3 length equals 13 residues. Germline V lookup: CDR1 LNHDA, CDR2 SQIVND (reference sequence). This CDR3 reads CASRLAGIYGYTF. In DNA, the CDR3 is TGTGCCAGTAGGTTGGCAGGAATTTATGGCTACACCTTC.

The chain employs TRBV2 and TRBJ2-3, with D tentatively TRBD1 (6 bases). Trimming removed 4 bases at V and 3 bases at J, with 14 bases between. Per the germline V gene, CDR1 is SNHLY and CDR2 is FYNNEI. CDR3 length: 15 residues. CDR3 sequence: CASSVGQILTDTQYF. The CDR3 DNA is TGTGCCAGCAGTGTCGGACAGATCTTGACAGATACGCAGTATTTT.

CDR3 coding DNA: TGTGCCAGTAGTCCCCCAGGGGACATGATGGCCGGGGAGCTGTTTTTT. It is translated as CASSPPGDMMAGELFF. The chain employs TRBV19 and TRBJ2-2; D is perhaps TRBD1 (6 bases). Germline values: CDR1 LNHDA, CDR2 SQIVND (reference sequence). The CDR3 has 16 residues. V lost 5 bases and J lost 6, with 19 bases in between.

The chain carries TRBV12-5 and TRBJ1-1; TRBD1 matches at 7 bases. This CDR3 has 14 residues. V was clipped by 6 bases and J by 1 base; unmatched bases: 5. Germline CDR1 and CDR2: LGHNT and FRNRAP. CDR3 sequence (DNA): TGTGCTAGTGGAAGACAGGGCAAGAACACTGAAGCTTTCTTT. Translating gives CASGRQGKNTEAFF.

The chain joins TRBV18 to TRBJ1-1; maybe TRBD1 (5 bases). Germline values: CDR1 KGHSH, CDR2 LQKENI. Trimming pared 4 bases from V and 4 bases from J, leaving 16 bases between. The CDR3 runs 15 residues. The CDR3 nucleotides are TGTGCCAGCTCACTAAGAGGGACTCGAACCACTGAAGCTTTCTTT. Translation gives CASSLRGTRTTEAFF.

The rearrangement uses TRBV29-1 and TRBJ2-6; weak D call: TRBD1 (5 bases). V shed 6 bases and J shed 1 base, with 7 bases lying between them. The CDR3 spans 13 residues. Per germline, CDR1 SQVTM and CDR2 ANQGSEA. CDR3 nucleotide sequence: TGCAGCGTGACAGTGTCTGGGGCCAACGTCCTGACTTTC. Protein product: CSVTVSGANVLTF. Full variable domain (remainder filled in from reference TRBV29-1 and TRBJ2-6): SAVISQKPSRDICQRGTSLTIQCQVDSQVTMMFWYRQQPGQSLTLIATANQGSEATYESGFVIDKFPISRPNLTFSTLTVSNMSPEDSSIYLCSVTVSGANVLTFGAGSRLTVL.

The chain is built from TRBV4-2 and TRBJ2-3; 13 positions match TRBD2. This CDR3 comprises 16 residues. Germline V lookup: CDR1 LGHNA, CDR2 YNFKEQ. J lost 4 bases, V lost 3 bases, and 4 bases had no gene match. The CDR3 protein is CASSQRTSGSPDTQYF. CDR3 in DNA: TGTGCCAGCAGCCAGAGGACTAGCGGGAGCCCAGATACGCAGTATTTT.

CDR3 sequence: CASSTGQGAGNEQFF. The CDR3 DNA is TGTGCCAGCAGCACGGGACAGGGGGCAGGCAATGAGCAGTTCTTC. The chain links TRBV6-1 to TRBJ2-1; TRBD1 matches at 12 bases. The germline V gene has CDR1 MNHNS and CDR2 SASEGT. The V gene end was trimmed by 6 bases and the J gene end by 6 bases; junction bases not matched to a gene: 6. The CDR3 loop spans 15 amino acids.

This chain uses TRBV10-1 with TRBJ2-7, with D possibly matching TRBD1 (6 bases). The V end was cut by 3 bases, the J end by 2 bases, with 11 bases between. CDR1 and CDR2 (germline): WNHNN, SYGVQD (reference sequence). CDR3 size: 14 residues. The CDR3 DNA sequence: TGCGCCAGCAGTGAAGACAGGATTGCCTACGAGCAGTACTTC. Protein: CASSEDRIAYEQYF.

The chain links TRBV7-8 to TRBJ2-7; TRBD1 matches 8 bases. Germline V CDR1 and CDR2: SGHVS, FQNEAQ. The V and J ends lost 5 bases and 6 bases, in that order; junction bases with no gene match: 12. This CDR3 comprises 15 residues. CDR3 amino acids: CASSPRRDRMGEQYF. The DNA of the CDR3 is TGTGCCAGCAGCCCTCGCCGGGACAGGATGGGCGAGCAGTACTTC.

This rearrangement joins TRBV23-1 to TRBJ1-2; D gene uncertain. TRBV23-1 is an ORF, with its function uncertain. This CDR3 comprises 9 residues. The V and J ends lost 9 bases and 8 bases respectively, with 7 bases between them. For the CDR3, the DNA is TGCGCCAGGGGAGGAGGCTACACCTTC. This codes for CARGGGYTF.

The rearrangement joins TRBV7-9 to TRBJ2-2, with 13 bases aligning to TRBD2. This CDR3 is 16 amino acids long. Germline V lookup: CDR1 SEHNR, CDR2 FQNEAQ (reference sequence). V trimming: 5 bases; J trimming: 6 bases; junction bases outside the gene matches: 6. CDR3 nucleotide sequence: TGTGCCAGCAGCCTTACTAGCGGGAGGGCCGCCGGGGAGCTGTTTTTT. Encoded protein: CASSLTSGRAAGELFF.

This chain links TRBV2 with TRBJ2-1, with 7 bases fitting TRBD2. Trimming removed 4 bases from V and 3 bases from J; junction bases left unmatched: 9. This CDR3 contains 16 residues. Germline loops: CDR1 SNHLY, CDR2 FYNNEI. The CDR3 DNA is TGTGCCAGCAGTGGCCCTAGTAGCGGGTTCTACAATGAGCAGTTCTTC. Encoded protein: CASSGPSSGFYNEQFF.

The chain recombines TRBV11-3 with TRBJ2-2; tentatively, D is TRBD2 (5 bases). The CDR3 has 14 amino acids. Trimming stripped 6 bases from V and 4 bases from J, with 12 bases between. Germline lookup yields CDR1 SGHNT and CDR2 YENEEA. The CDR3 nucleotides read TGTGCCAGCAGTCCCCGTAGCGCCACCGGGGAGCTGTTTTTT. Residues: CASSPRSATGELFF.

This chain joins TRBV11-1 and TRBJ2-1; 11 nucleotides align to TRBD2. Germline lookup yields CDR1 SGHAT and CDR2 FQDESV (reference sequence). CDR3 length: 17 residues. With V trimmed by 1 base and J by 11 bases, 13 bases remained unmatched. The CDR3 nucleotides read TGTGCCAGCAGCTTAGTGGCGGGACTAGCGGCGTACAAGAAGCAGTTCTTC. Protein product: CASSLVAGLAAYKKQFF.

In its sample, this clone was seen a few times. The chain joins TRBV6-1 to TRBJ2-1, with 7 bases identical to TRBD1. The trim removed 4 bases at V and 7 bases at J, leaving 4 bases unmatched. CDR1 MNHNS and CDR2 SASEGT come from the germline V gene. The CDR3 is 13 amino acids. The DNA for the CDR3 is TGTGCCAGCAGTGGATCGACAGGGAATGAGCAGTTCTTC. It codes for CASSGSTGNEQFF.

This sequence joins TRBV7-3 and TRBJ2-3; 7 nucleotides align to TRBD2. V lost 5 bases to trimming and J lost 3 bases; unmatched junction nucleotides: 11. Germline CDR1 reads SGHTA; CDR2 reads FQGTGA. The CDR3 covers 16 residues. This CDR3 reads CASSDHLAAQTDTQYF. CDR3 nucleotides: TGTGCCAGCAGCGATCACCTAGCGGCCCAAACAGATACGCAGTATTTT.

The chain couples TRBV9 to TRBJ1-4; the match to TRBD1 covers 9 bases. The CDR3 is 15 amino acids. Trimming at V came to 4 bases and at J to 7 bases, leaving 8 bases not matched to a gene. From germline, CDR1 is SGDLS and CDR2 YYNGEE. CDR3 coding DNA: TGTGCCAGCAGCCCAAAGGACAGGGGTGGTGAAAAACTGTTTTTT. It specifies CASSPKDRGGEKLFF. Full variable domain (rest looked up from reference TRBV9 and TRBJ1-4): DSGVTQTPKHLITATGQRVTLRCSPRSGDLSVYWYQQSLDQGLQFLIQYYNGEERAKGNILERFSAQQFPDLHSELNLSSLELGDSALYFCASSPKDRGGEKLFFGSGTQLSVL.

The chain combines TRBV2 with TRBJ1-5, with 7 bases matching TRBD1. V was pared by 6 bases and J by 12 bases, with 11 bases of the junction left unmatched. CDR1 is SNHLY, CDR2 FYNNEI, per germline. The CDR3 spans 13 residues. As DNA, the CDR3 is TGTGCCAGCAGAGGGACAGATAGCAACTACCAGCATTTT. Translated: CASRGTDSNYQHF. Using reference TRBV2 and TRBJ1-5 for the parts outside the CDR3, the full variable domain is EPEVTQTPSHQVTQMGQEVILRCVPISNHLYFYWYRQILGQKVEFLVSFYNNEISEKSEIFDDQFSVERPDGSNFTLKIRSTKLEDSAMYFCASRGTDSNYQHFGDGTRLSIL.